These 13 T cell receptor beta chains share one sample of origin, sequenced in a study of CD8+ T cells in alopecia areata. Following extraction, RNA underwent reverse transcription to cDNA, which served as the sequencing template. Sequenced by immunoSEQ multiplex PCR; TCRdb stores in-frame clones only, minus some. Found here are 150,000 to 200,000 clones, over 55% of them singletons; the top ten hold over 1%. Treatment here: oral pan-JAK inhibitor, 5-10 mg twice daily. Here the sequenced sample was CD4+ T cells sorted from blood, taken at week 24, from a patient treated with tofacitinib. All receptors derive from a human donor with alopecia areata.

The chain couples TRBV29-1 to TRBJ2-7; TRBD1 matches at 8 bases. V shed 4 bases and J 7 bases; nucleotides not matched to a gene: 18. This CDR3 spans 16 amino acids. CDR1 is SQVTM, CDR2 ANQGSEA, per germline. CDR3 DNA: TGCAGCGTTGGACCGACCAAGACAGGGGTCGGAGGGGAGCAGTACTTC. This translates into CSVGPTKTGVGGEQYF.

This clone has more than one count but fewer than ten. The chain is built from TRBV30 and TRBJ2-2; D call uncertain. The CDR3 contains 12 residues. Germline-derived CDR1 and CDR2 are GTSNPN and SVGIG (reference sequence). The CDR3 DNA reads TGTGCACTTGCAGCTAGGCCCGGGGAGCTGTTTTTT. Its protein is CALAARPGELFF.

This clone was seen once. The rearrangement links TRBV25-1 to TRBJ1-2, with D tentatively TRBD1 (6 bases). The V gene's germline CDR1 is MGHDK and CDR2 SYGVNS. V was trimmed by 2 bases and J by 5 bases, leaving 9 bases between them. CDR3 size: 13 residues. The CDR3 loop is CASSEGGPYGYTF. CDR3 coding DNA: TGTGCCAGCAGTGAAGGGGGCCCATATGGCTACACCTTC.

V and J are TRBV30 and TRBJ1-4; D is unresolved. The length of the CDR3 is 11 residues. Trimming stripped 3 bases from V and 7 bases from J, with 6 bases between. Germline CDR1 GTSNPN, CDR2 SVGIG (reference sequence). The CDR3 nucleotides read TGTGCCTGGAGAGTCGGTGAAAAACTGTTTTTT. Translation gives CAWRVGEKLFF.

The chain has TRBV5-1 and TRBJ2-1; D not resolved. The CDR3 spans 13 residues. Germline V gene data show CDR1 as SGHRS and CDR2 as YFSETQ. V dropped 0 bases and J dropped 10 bases, with 11 bases sitting between them. Here the CDR3 DNA reads TGCGCCAGCAGCTTGGGAGTTCCCCCCGAGCAGTTCTTC. It codes for CASSLGVPPEQFF.

This sequence joins TRBV5-6 and TRBJ2-7; D is uncertain. Between the trimmed V and J ends, which lost 3 bases and 2 bases, there was a span of 12 bases. CDR1 SGHDT and CDR2 YYEEEE come from the germline V gene. This CDR3 comprises 14 residues. CDR3 residues: CASSSWTVAYEQYF. The CDR3 DNA reads as TGTGCCAGCAGCTCATGGACGGTAGCCTACGAGCAGTACTTC.

The V call is TRBV2, the J call TRBJ1-5; the match to TRBD1 covers 7 bases. The germline gives CDR1 SNHLY, CDR2 FYNNEI. This CDR3 region has 16 residues. After removal of 6 bases from V and 7 bases from J, the junction contained 15 bases not matched to a gene. CDR3 coding DNA: TGTGCCAGCAGGGATTACAGACAGGGTGGGAACCAGCCCCAGCATTTT. It yields the protein CASRDYRQGGNQPQHF.

The rearrangement uses TRBV29-1 and TRBJ2-3, with TRBD1 as a possible D gene (7 bases). The CDR3 has 14 amino acids. Trimming cost V 6 bases and J 2 bases, with 15 bases left between them. CDR1 and CDR2 from the germline V gene are SQVTM and ANQGSEA. This CDR3 reads CSVAGQLITDTQYF. CDR3 coding DNA: TGCAGCGTGGCGGGACAGCTGATCACAGATACGCAGTATTTT.

Details on this clone: Other DNA sequences in the same sample also yield this CDR3. The rearrangement joins TRBV30 to TRBJ1-5, with a tentative D call TRBD1 (6 bases). The CDR3 has 15 amino acids. Trimming left V 2 bases short and J 3 bases short, with 14 bases between. Germline V gives CDR1 GTSNPN, CDR2 SVGIG (reference sequence). The CDR3, as DNA: TGTGCCTGGAGTAGTGGGACAACAACCAATCAGCCCCAGCATTTT. This encodes CAWSSGTTTNQPQHF.

The rearrangement joins TRBV29-1 to TRBJ2-3, with a tentative D call TRBD2 (5 bases). V lost 7 bases and J lost 3, with 11 bases in between. The germline CDR1 and CDR2 sequences are SQVTM and ANQGSEA. This CDR3 contains 12 residues. In nucleotides, the CDR3 is TGCAGCGGCGGGTGGCAAACAGATACGCAGTATTTT. This sequence encodes CSGGWQTDTQYF.

The chain links TRBV29-1 to TRBJ2-2; a possible D gene is TRBD1 (5 bases). Germline V gene lookup returns CDR1 SQVTM and CDR2 ANQGSEA. Trimming left V 4 bases short and J 1 base short, with 10 bases between. The CDR3 loop spans 14 amino acids. The CDR3 here is CSVGDGQNTGELFF. CDR3 in DNA: TGCAGCGTTGGAGACGGACAGAACACCGGGGAGCTGTTTTTT.

This sequence joins TRBV29-1 and TRBJ1-4; 8 bases are shared with TRBD1. The germline V gene encodes CDR1 SQVTM and CDR2 ANQGSEA. V lost 5 bases, J lost 8 bases, and 10 bases stayed unmatched. This CDR3 spans 14 amino acids. The CDR3 DNA is TGCAGCGTTATCCCGACAGGGGAGGGCGAAAAACTGTTTTTT. This gives the protein CSVIPTGEGEKLFF.

V and J are TRBV11-3 and TRBJ2-3, with 7 bases that match TRBD1. CDR1 SGHNT and CDR2 YENEEA come from the germline V gene. There are 14 residues in the CDR3. The trim removed 7 bases at V and 4 bases at J, leaving 8 bases unmatched. CDR3: CASIHRGGADTQYF. DNA of the CDR3: TGTGCCAGCATCCACAGGGGTGGCGCAGATACGCAGTATTTT.